This is a list of T cell receptor beta chains from one sample in a study of T-cell memory formation after mild COVID-19. Each CDR3 protein gets one entry after TCRdb re-called the 5' RACE reads with MiXCR. The table has 560,000 or so distinct CDR3 sequences, 15% to 20% seen once. The sequenced sample was PBMCs or a T cell subset sorted from them (not recorded which). These receptors all come from an adult woman who had mild COVID-19 (a few samples of this study predate the infection). Cell type and time point are not known. CDR3s include the opening cysteine and the closing phenylalanine or tryptophan. The order of the fields is D gene, V gene, J gene, clone size, CDR3 protein, CDR3 DNA. The D gene is left open where the match is weak. Clone size is given for some rows only: seen once, a few or many times, or a class if the clone is expanded.

>NA|TRBV27|TRBJ2-7|few
CASAIYPYEQYF
TGTGCCAGCGCAATTTACCCTTACGAGCAGTACTTC
>TRBD2|TRBV19|TRBJ2-7|NA
CASSRGTIAVF
TGTGCCAGTAGTAGAGGGACTATTGCCGTCTTC
>NA|TRBV20-1|TRBJ2-1|NA
CSARAENNEQFF
TGCAGTGCTAGAGCAGAAAACAATGAGCAGTTCTTC
>TRBD2|TRBV6-2/TRBV6-3|TRBJ2-1|NA
CASSTSGRALNNEQFF
TGTGCCAGCAGTACTAGCGGGAGGGCCTTAAACAATGAGCAGTTCTTC
>NA|TRBV9|TRBJ1-1|NA
CASSKPGRNTEAFF
TGTGCCAGCAGCAAGCCGGGGAGGAACACTGAAGCTTTCTTT
>NA|TRBV6-5|TRBJ1-2|few
CASSTQMGGLSFYGYTF
TGTGCCAGCAGTACCCAAATGGGGGGACTCAGCTTCTATGGCTACACCTTC
>TRBD1|TRBV2|TRBJ2-3|few
CASSEGPGTGGVYTQYF
TGTGCCAGCAGTGAAGGACCGGGGACAGGGGGCGTGTATACGCAGTATTTT
>NA|TRBV7-8|TRBJ2-3|few
CASSLAGYSTDTQYF
TGTGCCAGCAGCTTAGCGGGCTACAGCACAGATACGCAGTATTTT
>TRBD1|TRBV10-3|TRBJ2-5|few
CAISESGDRGTETQYF
TGTGCCATCAGTGAGTCTGGGGACAGGGGAACGGAGACCCAGTACTTC
>NA|TRBV5-1|TRBJ1-1|NA
CASSPGTTGGGTEAFF
TGCGCCAGCAGCCCCGGGACAACAGGAGGTGGCACTGAAGCTTTCTTT
>NA|TRBV5-1|TRBJ2-2|NA
CASRVGGINTGELFF
TGCGCCAGCAGGGTTGGAGGGATAAACACCGGGGAGCTGTTTTTT
>NA|TRBV10-3|TRBJ1-2|few
CAISERTHSPSGYTF
TGTGCCATCAGTGAGAGAACACACTCTCCTAGTGGCTACACCTTC
>NA|TRBV27|TRBJ2-1|NA
CASSTGRSRTYNEQFF
TGTGCCAGCAGTACAGGCCGTAGCCGCACATACAATGAGCAGTTCTTC
>TRBD2|TRBV29-1|TRBJ2-3|NA
CSGGPAGGSTQYF
TGCAGCGGTGGACCCGCGGGGGGCAGTACGCAGTATTTT
>TRBD1|TRBV25-1|TRBJ2-3|NA
CASSALHGTGKLVDTQYF
TGTGCCAGCAGTGCGCTCCACGGGACAGGGAAATTAGTAGATACGCAGTATTTT
>TRBD1|TRBV7-8|TRBJ1-1|NA
CASGRGQGTEAFF
TGTGCCAGCGGCAGGGGGCAGGGCACTGAAGCTTTCTTT